The next 15 T cell receptor beta chains were all read from a single sample in a study of T cells in Graves' hyperthyroidism and ophthalmopathy. It was RNA transcripts that yielded the amplified TCR beta CDR3 regions. The HTBI primer set drove a first-round RT-PCR of the TCR CDR3. TCRdb reanalysed the multiplex PCR reads using MiXCR and keeps one entry per CDR3 protein. The table records 400,000 to 500,000 distinct CDR3 sequences, roughly 14% of them present only once. Specimen: blood. These receptors were obtained from a man between 18 and 29 years old with Graves' ophthalmopathy.

This sequence joins TRBV25-1 and TRBJ1-1, with a possible D match to TRBD1 (6 bases). The CDR3 length is 15 residues. The germline V and J ends were trimmed by 0 bases and 1 base, with 9 bases remaining between them. From germline, CDR1 is MGHDK and CDR2 SYGVNS. The CDR3 is CASSEYPGANTEAFF. In DNA, the CDR3 is TGTGCCAGCAGTGAATACCCAGGGGCGAACACTGAAGCTTTCTTT. The full variable domain, with the rest looked up from reference TRBV25-1 and TRBJ1-1, is EADIYQTPRYLVIGTGKKITLECSQTMGHDKMYWYQQDPGMELHLIHYSYGVNSTEKGDLSSESTVSRIRTEHFPLTLESARPSHTSQYLCASSEYPGANTEAFFGQGTRLTVV.

Many counts were recorded for this clonotype. The chain recombines TRBV20-1 with TRBJ2-1; D perhaps matches TRBD2 (6 bases). The CDR3 sequence is 14 residues long. The germline V gene has CDR1 DFQATT and CDR2 SNEGSKA (reference sequence). V was clipped by 7 bases and J by 7 bases, with 20 bases between them. CDR3 DNA sequence: TGCAGTGTCTTTTCCGGGACTTCAGGAAATGAGCAGTTCTTC. It is translated as CSVFSGTSGNEQFF.

A few counts support this clonotype. This chain uses TRBV27 with TRBJ2-5; no definite D call. V lost 2 bases and J 0 bases, leaving 13 bases between the germline ends. CDR1 and CDR2 from the germline V gene are MNHEY and SMNVEV (reference sequence). The length of the CDR3 is 16 residues. CDR3 nucleotide sequence: TGTGCCAGCAGTTTAGGACCCGGTGGCGACCAAGAGACCCAGTACTTC. It is translated as CASSLGPGGDQETQYF.

This clonotype came up a few times. The chain links TRBV4-2 to TRBJ1-2; 9 nucleotides line up with TRBD1. This CDR3 comprises 16 residues. Trimming removed 2 bases from V and 4 bases from J; junction bases left unmatched: 8. Germline V CDR1 and CDR2: LGHNA, YNFKEQ. The CDR3 spells CASSQPGTGTGYGYTF. CDR3 in DNA: TGTGCCAGCAGCCAACCCGGGACAGGGACCGGCTATGGCTACACCTTC.

For this clonotype: It may be a read error: a sequence one base away is much more abundant. The V gene is TRBV24-1, the J gene TRBJ2-7, with 10 bases aligning to TRBD1. The CDR3 covers 17 residues. The germline gives CDR1 KGHDR, CDR2 SFDVKD. The junction had 12 bases not matched to a gene; V was cut back by 1 base and J by 7 bases. Written as DNA, the CDR3 is TGTGCCACCAGTGATTTTTGGGGACAGGGGCTATATCATGAGCAGTACTTC. Protein: CATSDFWGQGLYHEQYF.

Ten or more counts support this clonotype. The V call is TRBV6-1, the J call TRBJ2-7; 13 bases map to TRBD2. Losses at the gene ends were 6 bases for V and 3 bases for J; bases not matched to a gene: 8. Germline values: CDR1 MNHNS, CDR2 SASEGT. The CDR3 runs 16 residues. As DNA, the CDR3 is TGTGCCAGCAGCTCCACTAGCGGGAGGGCCCTCTACGAGCAGTACTTC. Amino acids: CASSSTSGRALYEQYF.

The chain recombines TRBV6-1 with TRBJ1-6, with 9 bases identical to TRBD1. V lost 3 bases and J lost 10; bases outside the gene matches: 7. This CDR3 contains 15 residues. CDR1 MNHNS and CDR2 SASEGT come from the germline V gene. This CDR3 reads CASSDMGQGRSPLHF. CDR3 bases: TGTGCCAGCAGTGATATGGGACAGGGTCGGTCACCCCTCCACTTT.

This clonotype was seen repeatedly, ten times or more. V usage is TRBV5-6 and J usage is TRBJ1-2; no clear D. Germline V gives CDR1 SGHDT, CDR2 YYEEEE. CDR3 size: 17 residues. The V gene lost 0 bases and the J gene lost 3 bases, with 18 bases spanning the gap. CDR3 amino acids: CASSLANGGIPYYGYTF. CDR3 coding DNA: TGTGCCAGCAGCTTGGCCAATGGCGGAATTCCATACTATGGCTACACCTTC.

The V gene is TRBV6-9, the J gene TRBJ1-2; possible D gene TRBD1, 5 bases. Looked up from germline, CDR1 is MNHGY and CDR2 is SVAAGI. The CDR3 has 15 residues. With 3 bases removed from V and 2 bases from J, the gap between germline ends came to 13 bases. The CDR3 bases are TGTGCCAGCAGTTACCAGACAGATAAAAACTATGGCTACACCTTC. It specifies CASSYQTDKNYGYTF.

The sample holds many counts of this clonotype. The chain combines TRBV2 with TRBJ2-7, with D possibly being TRBD1 (5 bases). Germline CDR1 is SNHLY and CDR2 is FYNNEI. CDR3 size: 14 residues. Trimming took 1 base from V and 0 from J, leaving 7 bases between them. CDR3 in DNA: TGTGCCAGCAGTGAAGGTGGGGCCTCCTACGAGCAGTACTTC. Translation: CASSEGGASYEQYF.

Concerning this clonotype: A read error may explain this, as a much larger clone is one base away. This rearrangement joins TRBV6-5 to TRBJ2-1, with 11 bases matching TRBD2. The J call may be incorrect, as the DNA end agrees better with TRBJ2-7. This CDR3 region has 19 residues. Per the germline V gene, CDR1 is MNHEY and CDR2 is SVGAGI. The DNA for the CDR3 is TGTGCCAGCAGTTACTCGACACTAGCGGGAGCGCCCGTCTACAATGAGCAGTACTTC. Protein: CASSYSTLAGAPVYNEQYF.

This clonotype was detected many times. J is TRBJ2-5 and V is TRBV13, with D possibly being TRBD1 or TRBD2 (5 bases each). This CDR3 contains 15 residues. Germline CDR1 reads PRHDT; CDR2 reads FYEKMQ (reference sequence). The V and J ends lost 5 bases and 1 base respectively, with 14 bases between them. The CDR3 coding sequence is TGTGCCAGCAGCACCGGGACCTCGTCCCAAGAGACCCAGTACTTC. It translates to CASSTGTSSQETQYF.

There are many counts of this clonotype. The rearrangement links TRBV7-2 to TRBJ2-1, with D possibly matching TRBD1 (5 bases). Germline lookup yields CDR1 SGHTA and CDR2 FQGNSA. V was cut by 3 bases and J by 6 bases, with 9 bases left in between. The length of the CDR3 is 13 residues. CDR3 DNA: TGTGCCAGCAGCTTTCAGGGAACCAATGAGCAGTTCTTC. As protein: CASSFQGTNEQFF.

The V and J genes are TRBV6-6 and TRBJ1-2, with 7 bases matching TRBD1. Per germline, CDR1 MNHNY and CDR2 SVGAGI (reference sequence). This CDR3 is built from 15 residues. With 2 bases clipped from V and 2 bases from J, the junction kept 5 bases outside the gene matches. In DNA, the CDR3 is TGTGCCAGCAGTTACCCGGGACAGTTAAACTATGGCTACACCTTC. It translates to CASSYPGQLNYGYTF.

In its sample, this clonotype was seen a few times. The chain has TRBV12-3 or TRBV12-4 and TRBJ2-3; D call uncertain. Trimming took off 3 bases at V and 0 bases at J, with 7 bases between the two ends. This CDR3 contains 14 residues. This CDR3 is CASSFLSSTDTQYF. CDR3 DNA: TGTGCCAGCAGTTTTCTATCTAGCACAGATACGCAGTATTTT.